These 21 T cell receptor beta chains share one sample of origin, sequenced in a study of blood T cell repertoires in COVID-19 (dated by TCRdb to 2018 to 2020). The library was obtained by the immunoSEQ multiplex PCR assay. TCRdb re-hosts the immuneACCESS table, in-frame sequences only. Its copies lack some clones; in the studies checked, an unresolved V gene accounts for under half of them, and the cause for the rest is not known. This sample lists around 88,000 clones; approximately 90% were detected once. The top ten clones comprise 1.7% of the sample. Sequences were obtained from peripheral blood. The source is a man aged 55-75 years with acute or convalescent COVID-19.

J is TRBJ2-7 and V is TRBV6-5; TRBD2 matches 13 bases. CDR1 is MNHEY and CDR2 is SVGAGI in the germline V gene. The CDR3 is 16 amino acids. J gave up 4 bases and V 2 bases, and 5 bases lay outside the gene matches. CDR3 sequence (DNA): TGTGCCAGCAGTTACCGGGGGACTAGCGGGAAATACGAGCAGTACTTC. Amino acids: CASSYRGTSGKYEQYF.

This chain uses TRBV28 with TRBJ2-7; TRBD1 matches at 7 bases. The junction had 8 bases not matched to a gene; V was cut back by 2 bases and J by 4 bases. Germline V gene data show CDR1 as MDHEN and CDR2 as SYDVKM. This CDR3 region has 15 residues. CDR3 in amino acids: CASSLVGDSRYEQYF. The CDR3 nucleotides are TGTGCCAGCAGTTTAGTGGGGGACAGTAGATACGAGCAGTACTTC.

V and J are TRBV18 and TRBJ2-1; TRBD2 might be the D (5 bases). This CDR3 comprises 13 residues. Trimming shortened V by 5 bases and J by 9 bases, and 14 bases separated the two germline ends. Germline CDR1 is KGHSH and CDR2 is LQKENI. The CDR3 DNA follows: TGTGCCAGCTCAATTAGCGCCCGTACTGAGCAGTTCTTC. This codes for CASSISARTEQFF. Based on the CDR3 plus reference TRBV18 and TRBJ2-1, the full variable domain is NAGVMQNPRHLVRRRGQEARLRCSPMKGHSHVYWYRQLPEEGLKFMVYLQKENIIDESGMPKERFSAEFPKEGPSILRIQQVVRGDSAAYFCASSISARTEQFFGPGTRLTVL.

The chain employs TRBV11-2 and TRBJ2-7; 7 nucleotides agree with TRBD1. Germline assignment: CDR1 SGHAT and CDR2 FQNNGV. CDR3 length: 15 amino acids. The V and J ends lost 0 bases and 4 bases, in that order; junction bases with no gene match: 6. CDR3 amino acids: CASSLDAGGRYEQYF. The CDR3, as DNA: TGTGCCAGCAGCTTAGACGCAGGGGGAAGGTACGAGCAGTACTTC.

The chain couples TRBV24-1 to TRBJ1-5; 7 bases line up with TRBD1. The CDR3 sequence is 14 residues long. J gave up 4 bases and V 6 bases, and 5 bases lay outside the gene matches. CDR1 and CDR2 from the germline V gene are KGHDR and SFDVKD. CDR3 loop: CATSSKGANQPQHF. CDR3 nucleotide sequence: TGTGCCACCAGTAGCAAGGGGGCGAATCAGCCCCAGCATTTT.

The chain joins TRBV5-8 to TRBJ2-7, with D perhaps TRBD1 (5 bases). V was pared by 4 bases and J by 5 bases, with 16 bases between. This CDR3 spans 14 amino acids. In germline, CDR1 is SGHTS, CDR2 YDEGEE. CDR3 sequence: CASSPGPGFNEQYF. CDR3 bases: TGTGCCAGCAGCCCAGGGCCAGGGTTCAACGAGCAGTACTTC.

This rearrangement joins TRBV10-3 to TRBJ2-3; D might be TRBD2 (6 bases). This CDR3 region has 16 residues. Trimming removed 3 bases from V and 4 bases from J, with 17 bases in between. Looked up from germline, CDR1 is ENHRY and CDR2 is SYGVKD. The CDR3 loop reads CAISEPADGGADTQYF. CDR3 coding DNA: TGTGCCATCAGTGAACCAGCGGACGGAGGGGCAGATACGCAGTATTTT.

The V gene is TRBV5-8, the J gene TRBJ1-4, with D tentatively TRBD1 (5 bases). CDR1 SGHTS and CDR2 YDEGEE come from the germline V gene. The CDR3 covers 15 residues. V was pared by 0 bases and J by 1 base, with 7 bases between. The CDR3 region is CASSLAGGTNEKLFF. CDR3 sequence (DNA): TGTGCCAGCAGCTTGGCCGGGGGAACTAATGAAAAACTGTTTTTT.

The sample holds one count of this clone. Other DNA sequences in this sample translate to the same CDR3. The V and J genes are TRBV28 and TRBJ2-7; D is ambiguous. This CDR3 has 12 amino acids. V lost 3 bases to trimming and J lost 7 bases, with 10 bases between them. Germline CDR1 reads MDHEN; CDR2 reads SYDVKM. CDR3 protein: CASSLVSREQYF. Here the CDR3 DNA reads TGTGCCAGCAGTTTGGTTAGCCGAGAGCAGTACTTC.

The genes are TRBV7-9 and TRBJ2-7, with 10 bases that match TRBD2. Unmatched junction bases numbered 7, after V lost 2 bases and J lost 6 bases. The CDR3 is 15 amino acids. Germline CDR1 reads SEHNR; CDR2 reads FQNEAQ (reference sequence). The CDR3 loop is CASSLTAGGLSEQYF. CDR3 bases: TGTGCCAGCAGCTTAACAGCGGGAGGGCTCTCCGAGCAGTACTTC.

V is TRBV24-1 and J is TRBJ2-2; D may be TRBD2 (5 bases). The V gene's germline CDR1 is KGHDR and CDR2 SFDVKD. The CDR3 runs 14 residues. Deletions cut 3 bases from V and 1 base from J, with 5 bases between. CDR3 nucleotide sequence: TGTGCCACCAGTGATGAGGGGAACACCGGGGAGCTGTTTTTT. Translated: CATSDEGNTGELFF.

V gene TRBV19 combines with J gene TRBJ1-1; a possible D gene is TRBD1 (6 bases). The CDR3 loop spans 14 amino acids. Trimming cost V 2 bases and J 4 bases, with 11 bases left between them. Germline CDR1 reads LNHDA; CDR2 reads SQIVND (reference sequence). The CDR3 protein is CASSISGVSTEAFF. CDR3 sequence (DNA): TGTGCCAGTAGTATATCAGGGGTTAGCACTGAAGCTTTCTTT.

The V call is TRBV10-1, the J call TRBJ2-7; 9 bases match TRBD1. Germline CDR1 reads WNHNN; CDR2 reads SYGVQD (reference sequence). The V gene end was trimmed by 7 bases and the J gene end by 0 bases; junction bases not matched to a gene: 10. The CDR3 has 16 amino acids. The CDR3 protein is CASIKTDRGTSYEQYF. DNA for the CDR3: TGCGCCAGCATTAAGACCGACAGGGGGACCTCCTACGAGCAGTACTTC.

This chain joins TRBV28 and TRBJ2-3, with 7 bases identical to TRBD2. Germline values: CDR1 MDHEN, CDR2 SYDVKM. The J segment lost 2 bases and the V segment lost 4 bases, leaving 15 bases of the junction unmatched. The CDR3 sequence is 18 residues long. CDR3 sequence (DNA): TGTGCCAGCAGTTCCCCTGAGGGTAGCGGGTCTAACACAGATACGCAGTATTTT. It is translated as CASSSPEGSGSNTDTQYF.

Here the CDR3 reads CASTLLGATGELFF. CDR3 DNA: TGTGCCAGCACCCTACTTGGGGCAACCGGGGAGCTGTTTTTT. V usage is TRBV7-9 and J usage is TRBJ2-2; the D gene is possibly TRBD1 (5 bases). CDR1 is SEHNR, CDR2 FQNEAQ, per germline (reference sequence). The CDR3 sequence is 14 residues long. The ends were cut back, 7 bases at V and 5 bases at J, with 14 bases in the middle.

The chain joins TRBV7-9 to TRBJ2-1, with a tentative D call TRBD1 (6 bases). V was trimmed by 5 bases and J by 4 bases, leaving 9 bases between them. The CDR3 sequence is 13 residues long. The germline CDR1 and CDR2 sequences are SEHNR and FQNEAQ (reference sequence). DNA for the CDR3: TGTGCCAGCAGCCCCGGACAGTACAATGAGCAGTTCTTC. It yields the protein CASSPGQYNEQFF.

This chain joins TRBV19 and TRBJ2-2, with 8 nucleotides matching TRBD1. The ends lost 3 bases at V and 7 bases at J; junction bases unmatched: 7. Germline CDR1 and CDR2: LNHDA and SQIVND (reference sequence). This CDR3 is built from 15 residues. CDR3 in amino acids: CASSMSGGLFGELFF. CDR3 DNA: TGTGCCAGTAGTATGTCAGGGGGCCTCTTCGGGGAGCTGTTTTTT.

The rearrangement uses TRBV10-3 and TRBJ2-3; the D gene is possibly TRBD1 (5 bases). The CDR3 totals 15 residues. Trimming stripped 5 bases from V and 7 bases from J, with 19 bases between. The germline gives CDR1 ENHRY, CDR2 SYGVKD. The CDR3 nucleotides read TGTGCCATCAGTACAGGTGGGGATGGCTCCCATACGCAGTATTTT. As protein: CAISTGGDGSHTQYF.

The V gene is TRBV10-1, the J gene TRBJ2-7; D not certain. The CDR3 has 17 residues. Germline V gives CDR1 WNHNN, CDR2 SYGVQD (reference sequence). Trimming cost V 3 bases and J 0 bases, with 18 bases left between them. The CDR3 spells CASSDSRPGDGSYEQYF. The CDR3 DNA reads as TGCGCCAGCAGTGATAGCCGGCCCGGCGACGGCTCCTACGAGCAGTACTTC.

The chain has TRBV6-5 and TRBJ1-6; 7 bases are a match to TRBD1. With 3 bases clipped from V and 8 bases from J, the junction kept 7 bases outside the gene matches. The CDR3 consists of 15 residues. Germline-derived CDR1 and CDR2 are MNHEY and SVGAGI. The CDR3 sequence is CASSYPGGSDSPLHF. CDR3 nucleotides: TGTGCCAGCAGTTATCCAGGGGGAAGCGATTCACCCCTCCACTTT.

The chain combines TRBV21-1 with TRBJ2-3; no DNA check was done on the table's D call, TRBD2. TRBV21-1 is annotated as a pseudogene. The CDR3 length is 17 residues. The CDR3 DNA is TGTGCCAGCAAAGGGACTAGCGGGAGGGCGCGCACAGATACGCAGTATTTT. Translation: CASKGTSGRARTDTQYF.